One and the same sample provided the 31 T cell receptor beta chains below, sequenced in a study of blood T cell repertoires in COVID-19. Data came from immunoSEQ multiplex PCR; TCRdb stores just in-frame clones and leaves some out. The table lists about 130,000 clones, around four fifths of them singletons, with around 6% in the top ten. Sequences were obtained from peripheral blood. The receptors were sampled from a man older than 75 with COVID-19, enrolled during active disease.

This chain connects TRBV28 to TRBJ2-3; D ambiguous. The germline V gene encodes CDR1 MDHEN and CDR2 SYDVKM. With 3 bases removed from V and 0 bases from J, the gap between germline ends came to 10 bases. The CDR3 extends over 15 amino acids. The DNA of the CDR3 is TGTGCCAGCAGTTTCCGAGGAGCTAGCACAGATACGCAGTATTTT. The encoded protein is CASSFRGASTDTQYF.

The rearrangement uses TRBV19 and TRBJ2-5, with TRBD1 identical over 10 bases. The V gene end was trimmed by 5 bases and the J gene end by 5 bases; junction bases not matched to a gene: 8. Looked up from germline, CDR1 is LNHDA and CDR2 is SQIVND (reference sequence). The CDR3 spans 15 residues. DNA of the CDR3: TGTGCCAGTAGTGACCGGGACAGGGGCAGGGAGACCCAGTACTTC. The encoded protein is CASSDRDRGRETQYF.

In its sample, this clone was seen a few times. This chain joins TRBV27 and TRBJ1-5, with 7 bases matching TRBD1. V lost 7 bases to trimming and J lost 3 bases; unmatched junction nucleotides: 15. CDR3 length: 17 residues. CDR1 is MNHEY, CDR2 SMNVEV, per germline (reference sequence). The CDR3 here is CASKPRTGTEANQPQHF. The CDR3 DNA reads TGTGCCAGCAAACCCAGAACGGGGACAGAAGCCAATCAGCCCCAGCATTTT.

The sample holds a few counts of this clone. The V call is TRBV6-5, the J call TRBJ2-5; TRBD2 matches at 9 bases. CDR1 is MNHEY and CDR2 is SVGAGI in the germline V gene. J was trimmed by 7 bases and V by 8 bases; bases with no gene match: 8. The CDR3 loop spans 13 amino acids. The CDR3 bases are TGTGCCAGCGCGGGAGGGGGGTCGGGGACCCAGTACTTC. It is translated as CASAGGGSGTQYF.

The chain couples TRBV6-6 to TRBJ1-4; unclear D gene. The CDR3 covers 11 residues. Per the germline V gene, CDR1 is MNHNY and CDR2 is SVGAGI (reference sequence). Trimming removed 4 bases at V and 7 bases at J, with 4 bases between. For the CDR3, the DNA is TGTGCCAGCAGTTTGAGTGAAAAACTGTTTTTT. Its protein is CASSLSEKLFF.

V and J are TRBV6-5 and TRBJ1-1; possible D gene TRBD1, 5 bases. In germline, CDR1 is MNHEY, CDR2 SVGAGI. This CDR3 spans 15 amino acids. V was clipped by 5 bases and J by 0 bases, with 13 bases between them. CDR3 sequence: CASSPRQILNTEAFF. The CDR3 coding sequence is TGTGCCAGCAGTCCCCGACAGATTTTGAACACTGAAGCTTTCTTT.

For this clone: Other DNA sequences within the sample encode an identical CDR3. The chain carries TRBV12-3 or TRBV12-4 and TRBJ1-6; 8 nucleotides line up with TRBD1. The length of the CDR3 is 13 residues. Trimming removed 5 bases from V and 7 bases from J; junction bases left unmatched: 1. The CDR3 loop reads CASSDRGNSPLHF. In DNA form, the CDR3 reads TGTGCCAGCAGTGACAGGGGCAATTCACCCCTCCACTTT.

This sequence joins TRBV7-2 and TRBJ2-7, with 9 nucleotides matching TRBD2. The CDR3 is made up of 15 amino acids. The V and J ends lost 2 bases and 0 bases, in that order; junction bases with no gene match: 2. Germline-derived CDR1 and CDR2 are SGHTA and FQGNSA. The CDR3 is CASSLSSGDSYEQYF. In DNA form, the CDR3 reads TGTGCCAGCAGCTTATCTAGCGGGGACTCCTACGAGCAGTACTTC.

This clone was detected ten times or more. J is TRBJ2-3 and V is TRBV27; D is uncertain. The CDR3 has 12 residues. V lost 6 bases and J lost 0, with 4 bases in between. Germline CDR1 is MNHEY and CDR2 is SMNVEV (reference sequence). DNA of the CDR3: TGTGCCAGCAGCCCTAGCACAGATACGCAGTATTTT. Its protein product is CASSPSTDTQYF.

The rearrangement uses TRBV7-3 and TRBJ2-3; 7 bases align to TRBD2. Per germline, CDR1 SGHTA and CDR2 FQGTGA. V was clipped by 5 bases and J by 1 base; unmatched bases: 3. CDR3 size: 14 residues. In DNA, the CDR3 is TGTGCCAGCAGCGCAACTAGCGGCACAGATACGCAGTATTTT. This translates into CASSATSGTDTQYF.

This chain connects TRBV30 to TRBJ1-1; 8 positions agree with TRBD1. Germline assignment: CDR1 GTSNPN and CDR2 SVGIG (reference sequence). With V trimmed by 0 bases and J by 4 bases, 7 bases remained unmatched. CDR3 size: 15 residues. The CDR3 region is CAWSVQDRAGTEAFF. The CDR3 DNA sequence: TGTGCCTGGAGTGTACAGGACAGGGCGGGCACTGAAGCTTTCTTT.

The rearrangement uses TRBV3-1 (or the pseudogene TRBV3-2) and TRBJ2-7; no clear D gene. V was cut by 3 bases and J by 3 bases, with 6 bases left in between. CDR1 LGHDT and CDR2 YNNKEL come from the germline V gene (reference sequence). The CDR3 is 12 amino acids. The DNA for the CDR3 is TGTGCCAGCAGCCATTCCTTCTACGAGCAGTACTTC. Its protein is CASSHSFYEQYF.

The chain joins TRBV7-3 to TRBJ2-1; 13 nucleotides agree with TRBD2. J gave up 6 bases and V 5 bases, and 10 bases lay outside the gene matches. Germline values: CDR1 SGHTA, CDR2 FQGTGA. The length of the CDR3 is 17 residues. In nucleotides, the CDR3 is TGTGCCAGCAGCCTCGAGCGACTAGCGGGAGGCATCAATGAGCAGTTCTTC. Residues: CASSLERLAGGINEQFF.

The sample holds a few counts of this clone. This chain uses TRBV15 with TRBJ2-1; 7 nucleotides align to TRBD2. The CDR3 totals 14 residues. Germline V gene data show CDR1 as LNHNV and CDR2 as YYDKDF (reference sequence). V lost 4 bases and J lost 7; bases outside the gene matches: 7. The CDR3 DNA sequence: TGTGCCACCAGCATCCGTTCTAGCGGTAATGAGCAGTTCTTC. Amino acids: CATSIRSSGNEQFF.

The CDR3 DNA reads as TGCGCCAGCAGTAGGGGACAAGGCACTGAAGCTTTCTTT. Translated, it gives CASSRGQGTEAFF. The chain combines TRBV10-2 with TRBJ1-1; perhaps TRBD1 as D (6 bases). Germline assignment: CDR1 WSHSY and CDR2 SAAADI. There are 13 residues in the CDR3. Between the trimmed V and J ends, which lost 5 bases and 4 bases, there was a span of 11 bases.

CDR3 nucleotides: TGCGCCAGCAGCCAAGGGCGGGAGAATGAGCAGTTCTTC. Residues: CASSQGRENEQFF. This sequence joins TRBV4-1 and TRBJ2-1, with TRBD2 matching 7 bases. The trim removed 1 base at V and 7 bases at J, leaving 1 base unmatched. Germline V lookup: CDR1 MGHRA, CDR2 YSYEKL. The CDR3 spans 13 residues.

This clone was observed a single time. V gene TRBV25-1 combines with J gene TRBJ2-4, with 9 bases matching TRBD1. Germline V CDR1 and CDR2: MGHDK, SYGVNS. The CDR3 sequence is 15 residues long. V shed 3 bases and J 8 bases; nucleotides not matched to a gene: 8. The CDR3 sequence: CASSDPGQGGDIQYF. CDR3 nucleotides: TGTGCCAGCAGTGACCCGGGACAGGGAGGCGACATTCAGTACTTC.

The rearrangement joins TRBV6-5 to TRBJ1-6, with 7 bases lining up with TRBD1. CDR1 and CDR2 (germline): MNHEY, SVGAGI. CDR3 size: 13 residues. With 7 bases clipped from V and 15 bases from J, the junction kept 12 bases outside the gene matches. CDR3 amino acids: CASKDRAGRNLHF. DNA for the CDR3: TGTGCCAGCAAAGACAGGGCAGGTAGAAACCTCCACTTT.

Here the CDR3 DNA reads TGTGCCAGCAGCCCGACTAGCGGGACTAAGAATGAGCAGTTCTTC. Translated: CASSPTSGTKNEQFF. This chain joins TRBV4-2 and TRBJ2-1; 11 nucleotides agree with TRBD2. There are 15 residues in the CDR3. V gave up 4 bases and J gave up 7 bases; unmatched junction bases: 6. Germline V gene data show CDR1 as LGHNA and CDR2 as YNFKEQ.

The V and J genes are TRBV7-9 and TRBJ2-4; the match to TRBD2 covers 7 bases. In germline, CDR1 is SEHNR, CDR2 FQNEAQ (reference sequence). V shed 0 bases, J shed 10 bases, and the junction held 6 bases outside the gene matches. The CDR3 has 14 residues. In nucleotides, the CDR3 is TGTGCCAGCAGCTTAGCTGGTCAGGGAGGGATTCAGTACTTC. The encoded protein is CASSLAGQGGIQYF.

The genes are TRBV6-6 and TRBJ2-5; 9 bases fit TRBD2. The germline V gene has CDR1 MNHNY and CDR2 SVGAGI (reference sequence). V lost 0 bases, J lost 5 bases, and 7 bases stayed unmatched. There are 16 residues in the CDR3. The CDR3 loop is CASSYSRVAGVETQYF. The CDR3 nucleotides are TGTGCCAGCAGTTACTCAAGAGTAGCGGGAGTGGAGACCCAGTACTTC.

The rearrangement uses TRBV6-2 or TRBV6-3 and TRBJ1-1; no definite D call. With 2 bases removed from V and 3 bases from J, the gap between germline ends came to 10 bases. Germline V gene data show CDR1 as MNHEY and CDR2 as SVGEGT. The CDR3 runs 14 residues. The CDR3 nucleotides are TGTGCCAGCAGTTACCCTCTGAGGTACACTGAAGCTTTCTTT. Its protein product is CASSYPLRYTEAFF.

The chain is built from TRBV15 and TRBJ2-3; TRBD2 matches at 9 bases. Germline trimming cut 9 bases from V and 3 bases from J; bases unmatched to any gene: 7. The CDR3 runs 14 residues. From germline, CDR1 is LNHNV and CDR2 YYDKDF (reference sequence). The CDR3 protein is CATLAGESTDTQYF. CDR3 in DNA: TGTGCCACGTTAGCGGGAGAAAGTACAGATACGCAGTATTTT. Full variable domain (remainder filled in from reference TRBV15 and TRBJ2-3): DAMVIQNPRYQVTQFGKPVTLSCSQTLNHNVMYWYQQKSSQAPKLLFHYYDKDFNNEADTPDNFQSRRPNTSFCFLDIRSPGLGDTAMYLCATLAGESTDTQYFGPGTRLTVL.

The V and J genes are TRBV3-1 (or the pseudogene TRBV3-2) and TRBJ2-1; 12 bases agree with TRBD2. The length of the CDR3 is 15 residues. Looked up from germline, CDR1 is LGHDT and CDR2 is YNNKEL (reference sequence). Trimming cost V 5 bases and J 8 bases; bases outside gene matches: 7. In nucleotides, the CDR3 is TGTGCCAGCAGCTCGACTAGCGGGAGACGGTATGAGCAGTTCTTC. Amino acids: CASSSTSGRRYEQFF.

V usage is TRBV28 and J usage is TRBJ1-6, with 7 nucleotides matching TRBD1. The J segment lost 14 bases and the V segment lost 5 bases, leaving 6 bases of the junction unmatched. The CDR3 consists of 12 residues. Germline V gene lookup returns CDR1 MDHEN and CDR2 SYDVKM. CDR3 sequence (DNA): TGTGCCAGCAGTCTCAGGGGGATAACCCTCCACTTT. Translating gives CASSLRGITLHF.

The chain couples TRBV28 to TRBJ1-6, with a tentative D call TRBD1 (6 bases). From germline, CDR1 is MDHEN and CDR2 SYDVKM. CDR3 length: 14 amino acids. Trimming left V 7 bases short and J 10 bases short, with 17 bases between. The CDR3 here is CASTIWRGGSPLHF. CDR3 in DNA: TGTGCCAGCACCATCTGGAGGGGGGGATCACCCCTCCACTTT.

The CDR3 reads CASSSGTGGNYEQYF. The CDR3 DNA reads TGTGCCAGCAGTTCGGGGACAGGGGGGAACTACGAGCAGTACTTC. The V call is TRBV6-5, the J call TRBJ2-7; 11 bases are a match to TRBD1. The CDR3 is 15 amino acids. J was trimmed by 3 bases and V by 4 bases; bases with no gene match: 5. From germline, CDR1 is MNHEY and CDR2 SVGAGI.

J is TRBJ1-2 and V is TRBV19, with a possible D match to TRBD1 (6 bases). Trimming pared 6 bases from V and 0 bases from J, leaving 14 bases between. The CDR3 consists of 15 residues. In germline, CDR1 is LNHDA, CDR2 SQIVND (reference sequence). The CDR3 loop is CASRTPGATNYGYTF. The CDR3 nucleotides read TGTGCCAGTAGGACCCCAGGGGCAACTAACTATGGCTACACCTTC.

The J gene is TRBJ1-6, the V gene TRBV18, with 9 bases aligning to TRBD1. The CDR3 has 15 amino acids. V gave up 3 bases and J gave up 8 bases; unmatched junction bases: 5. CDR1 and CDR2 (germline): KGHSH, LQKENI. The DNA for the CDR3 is TGTGCCAGCTCACCTGACAGGGGGAGTTATTCACCCCTCCACTTT. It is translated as CASSPDRGSYSPLHF.

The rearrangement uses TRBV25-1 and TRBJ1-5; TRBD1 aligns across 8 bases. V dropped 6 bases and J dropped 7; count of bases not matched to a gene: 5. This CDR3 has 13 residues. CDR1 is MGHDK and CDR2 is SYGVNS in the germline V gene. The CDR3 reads CASRKQGDQPQHF. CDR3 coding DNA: TGTGCCAGCAGGAAACAGGGGGACCAGCCCCAGCATTTT.

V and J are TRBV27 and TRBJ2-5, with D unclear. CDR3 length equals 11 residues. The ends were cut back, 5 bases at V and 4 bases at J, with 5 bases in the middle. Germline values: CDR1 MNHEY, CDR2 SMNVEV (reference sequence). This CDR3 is CASSNGETQYF. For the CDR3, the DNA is TGTGCCAGCAGTAACGGAGAGACCCAGTACTTC.